This T cell receptor (beta chain) was sequenced for a study of somatic mutations in cytotoxic T cells in rheumatoid arthritis. As for the study in general: Patient blood (under 33 ml EDTA) was taken immediately after diagnosis and before treatment. Sorting by flow gave nearly 100% purity for some V beta antibody-stained T-cell populations, including V beta1+ cells sequenced for TCRB.

Using immunoSEQ multiplex PCR, the repertoire was profiled, and TCRdb retains in-frame clones only, with some absent. The sample lists more than 10,000 clones, around 91% occurring once. With regard to this clone: Antigen unknown.

The CDR3 consists of 17 residues. Trimming took off 3 bases at V and 5 bases at J, with 19 bases between the two ends. Per the germline V gene, CDR1 is KGHSH and CDR2 is LQKENI. Overall study findings and caveats: Within the rheumatoid arthritis patients, CD8+ clonality went up as age increased (Spearman r ~ 0.53). The same was not true of the healthy controls.

V usage is TRBV18 and J usage is TRBJ2-2, with no clear D. This sequence originates from a woman aged 18-29 years with rheumatoid arthritis. The material sequenced was CD4+ T cells sorted from blood. In DNA, the CDR3 is TGTGCCAGCTCACCGTCAGTGGCTCAGCGAAGGACCGGGGAGCTGTTTTTT. This codes for CASSPSVAQRRTGELFF.